Following are 9 T cell receptor beta chains from one sample sequenced in a study of immune evolution from preneoplasia to lung adenocarcinoma. TCRdb's copy holds only in-frame clones and misses some; the assay was immunoSEQ multiplex PCR. Altogether 30,000 to 45,000 clones are present, around 74% being singletons, with the ten largest covering about 6%. Sequences were obtained from FFPE invasive lung adenocarcinoma tissue. Every receptor here comes from a person aged 60 to 70 with lung adenocarcinoma.

The chain couples TRBV19 to TRBJ1-5; D ambiguous. CDR3 length: 15 residues. In germline, CDR1 is LNHDA, CDR2 SQIVND (reference sequence). Trimming pared 7 bases from V and 7 bases from J, leaving 20 bases between. This CDR3 is CASTPPGGREQPQHF. Here the CDR3 DNA reads TGTGCCAGTACTCCTCCCGGCGGAAGGGAACAGCCCCAGCATTTT. The whole variable domain, remainder taken from reference TRBV19 and TRBJ1-5, is DGGITQSPKYLFRKEGQNVTLSCEQNLNHDAMYWYRQDPGQGLRLIYYSQIVNDFQKGDIAEGYSVSREKKESFPLTVTSAQKNPTAFYLCASTPPGGREQPQHFGDGTRLSIL.

The chain couples TRBV4-1 to TRBJ2-7; TRBD1 might be the D (6 bases). Trimming cost V 0 bases and J 9 bases, with 27 bases left between them. The V gene's germline CDR1 is MGHRA and CDR2 YSYEKL. The CDR3 is 18 amino acids. The CDR3 nucleotides are TGCGCCAGCAGCCAAGAGGGGGCCGCGTGGGAGAGCCCACTAGGGCAGTACTTC. Translated: CASSQEGAAWESPLGQYF.

The rearrangement links TRBV7-9 to TRBJ1-2; TRBD1 matches at 7 bases. Trimming took 3 bases from V and 8 from J; bases not matched to a gene: 6. Germline V gives CDR1 SEHNR, CDR2 FQNEAQ (reference sequence). The CDR3 is made up of 13 amino acids. DNA for the CDR3: TGTGCCAGCAGCTTTTTGGACAGGCGCGGCTACACCTTC. Translation gives CASSFLDRRGYTF.

V usage is TRBV15 and J usage is TRBJ1-1; D not resolved. The CDR3 runs to 13 residues. Trimming removed 0 bases at V and 7 bases at J, with 9 bases between. Per the germline V gene, CDR1 is LNHNV and CDR2 is YYDKDF (reference sequence). DNA for the CDR3: TGTGCCACCAGCAGAGATGCAGGTCGTGAAGCTTTCTTT. Amino acid sequence: CATSRDAGREAFF.

This clone was observed a handful of times. The chain has TRBV5-1 and TRBJ1-4; 7 nucleotides line up with TRBD1. Germline assignment: CDR1 SGHRS and CDR2 YFSETQ. CDR3 length: 15 amino acids. The ends lost 0 bases at V and 5 bases at J; junction bases unmatched: 4. The DNA for the CDR3 is TGCGCCAGCAGCTTGGCCGGGACAGACAATGAAAAACTGTTTTTT. Its translation is CASSLAGTDNEKLFF.

The V gene is TRBV10-3, the J gene TRBJ2-7; D tentatively reads TRBD1 or TRBD2 (5 bases each). This CDR3 spans 12 amino acids. The germline V gene has CDR1 ENHRY and CDR2 SYGVKD. Trimming stripped 8 bases from V and 2 bases from J, with 10 bases between. CDR3 loop: CAIGAGAYEQYF. The CDR3 DNA reads TGTGCCATCGGGGCCGGGGCCTACGAGCAGTACTTC.

The rearrangement uses TRBV2 and TRBJ2-1; D is undetermined. The CDR3 spans 14 residues. V was trimmed by 6 bases and J by 0 bases, leaving 9 bases between them. The germline V gene encodes CDR1 SNHLY and CDR2 FYNNEI. CDR3 in amino acids: CASSRMSSYNEQFF. In DNA form, the CDR3 reads TGTGCCAGCAGCAGGATGAGCTCCTACAATGAGCAGTTCTTC.

The rearrangement joins TRBV28 to TRBJ2-3; possible D gene TRBD2, 7 bases. V lost 10 bases and J lost 4, with 15 bases in between. Germline V lookup: CDR1 MDHEN, CDR2 SYDVKM. The CDR3 runs 13 residues. CDR3 in amino acids: CATSRRGPDTQYF. For the CDR3, the DNA is TGTGCCACTTCCCGGCGGGGGCCAGATACGCAGTATTTT. Full variable domain (missing parts from reference TRBV28 and TRBJ2-3): DVKVTQSSRYLVKRTGEKVFLECVQDMDHENMFWYRQDPGLGLRLIYFSYDVKMKEKGDIPEGYSVSREKKERFSLILESASTNQTSMYLCATSRRGPDTQYFGPGTRLTVL.

CDR3: CASSQDPGTGITYEQYF. CDR3 DNA: TGCGCCAGCAGCCAAGATCCCGGGACAGGGATAACCTACGAGCAGTACTTC. V is TRBV4-1 and J is TRBJ2-7; 9 bases align to TRBD1. The V gene's germline CDR1 is MGHRA and CDR2 YSYEKL. This CDR3 is 17 amino acids long. Trimming removed 0 bases from V and 2 bases from J; junction bases left unmatched: 8.